This T cell receptor beta chain was recovered during a study of follicular helper T cells after annual influenza vaccination. In regard to this clone: Its matching antigen is unknown.

CDR3 length equals 13 residues. Germline assignment: CDR1 SGHTA and CDR2 FQGNSA. V was trimmed by 8 bases and J by 2 bases, leaving 10 bases between them. Regarding the study as a whole: Day 7 ICOS+CD38+ clones were most often found later in ICOS-CD38- cTfh cells.

Only in-frame clones appear in the TCRdb table, and some are missing; sequencing was by immunoSEQ multiplex PCR. The profile shows 5,500 to 6,500 clones, 85% of them singletons. Time point indicated: 2015-2016 season, pre-vaccination. The source material was CXCR5+ CD38- circulating T follicular helper cells from blood, sampled on the day of influenza vaccination. Subset specified: circulating Tfh, non-naive CD4+CXCR5+PD-1+ (ICOS+CD38+ or ICOS-CD38-). This receptor was taken from an adult who received the influenza vaccine. The V gene is TRBV7-2, the J gene TRBJ2-4; D unclear. The CDR3 bases are TGTGCCAGCCACAGTCCTACCAAAAACATTCAGTACTTC. This encodes CASHSPTKNIQYF.